Many counts were recorded for the clone carrying this TCR beta chain. CDR3-region Arm-PCR and iRepertoire HTBI primers produced the TCR beta libraries. TCRdb re-analysed the multiplex PCR reads in MiXCR, keeping a single row per CDR3 protein. This table has 430,000 or so distinct CDR3 sequences, 21% appearing once. The sample comes from a study of regulatory T cells in long-lasting Graves disease. The CDR3 has 17 residues. Germline V gene lookup returns CDR1 ENHRY and CDR2 SYGVKD. Trimming cost V 0 bases and J 0 bases, with 14 bases left between them. Stated time point: persistent/refractory GD, antithyroid drugs over 5 years with positive TRAb. Isolated PBMC RNA provided the starting material for the TCR library.

The input for sequencing was peripheral blood mononuclear cells (PBMCs), taken when the disease was refractory, from a patient treated with antithyroid drugs. The gene calls are TRBV10-3 and TRBJ2-5; D unclear. This clonotype was sampled from a female donor with Graves disease. Here the CDR3 reads CAISESNAATYQETQYF. The CDR3 bases are TGTGCCATCAGTGAGTCGAATGCGGCAACGTACCAAGAGACCCAGTACTTC.